This is a list of T cell receptor beta chains from one sample in a study of CD8+CD57+ T cells in acquired aplastic anemia. Each CDR3 protein gets one entry after TCRdb re-called the reads with MiXCR. Counted here are roughly 250,000 distinct CDR3 sequences, around half occurring once; the ten biggest clones make up 7% to 9.5%. The material sequenced was sorted CD4+, CD8+, or CD8+CD57+ T cells (not recorded which) from PBMCs. Every receptor here comes from a human donor with aplastic anemia. CDR3s include the opening cysteine and the closing phenylalanine or tryptophan. The D gene is left open where the match is weak. The size field is filled for only some rows; it gives once, few, many or a size class.

clone size: many; D gene: .; J gene: TRBJ2-5; V gene: TRBV6-6; CDR3 DNA: TGTGCCAGCAGACCCGGGACATCTGAGACCCAGTACTTC; CDR3 protein: CASRPGTSETQYF
clone size: few; D gene: .; J gene: TRBJ1-1; V gene: TRBV7-9; CDR3 DNA: TGTGCCAGCAGCAACGTGGACACTAACACTGAAGCTTTCTTT; CDR3 protein: CASSNVDTNTEAFF
clone size: .; D gene: .; J gene: TRBJ2-7; V gene: TRBV30; CDR3 DNA: TGTGCCTGGAAGGAGGGTAACCTACGGGAGCAGTACTTC; CDR3 protein: CAWKEGNLREQYF
clone size: .; D gene: TRBD1; J gene: TRBJ1-1; V gene: TRBV6-4; CDR3 DNA: TGTGCCAGCAGCTCGACGTGGACAGGGGAGAACACTGAAGCTTTCTTT; CDR3 protein: CASSSTWTGENTEAFF
clone size: once; D gene: TRBD2; J gene: TRBJ2-7; V gene: TRBV7-9; CDR3 DNA: TGTGCCAGCAGCCTAGTAGCGGGGGGGAGCTCCTACGAGCAGTACTTC; CDR3 protein: CASSLVAGGSSYEQYF
clone size: many; D gene: .; J gene: TRBJ1-1; V gene: TRBV6-2/TRBV6-3; CDR3 DNA: TGTGCCAGCAGTTACGTATGGAACACTGAAGCTTTCTTT; CDR3 protein: CASSYVWNTEAFF
clone size: .; D gene: .; J gene: TRBJ2-5; V gene: TRBV7-6; CDR3 DNA: TGTGCCAGCAGCTTAGCCGGGCTAACCCAGTACTTC; CDR3 protein: CASSLAGLTQYF
clone size: .; D gene: .; J gene: TRBJ2-5; V gene: TRBV7-2; CDR3 DNA: TGTGCCAGCAGCCTGACTAGACAGCAAGAGACCCAGTACTTC; CDR3 protein: CASSLTRQQETQYF
clone size: many; D gene: .; J gene: TRBJ2-7; V gene: TRBV6-1; CDR3 DNA: TGTGCCAGCAGGGAGGGCTACGAGCAGTACTTC; CDR3 protein: CASREGYEQYF
clone size: many; D gene: .; J gene: TRBJ2-5; V gene: TRBV24-1; CDR3 DNA: TGTGCCACCAGTGACCGTAGACAAGAGACCCAGTACTTC; CDR3 protein: CATSDRRQETQYF
clone size: many; D gene: .; J gene: TRBJ2-2; V gene: TRBV7-8; CDR3 DNA: TGTGCCAGCAGATTTAACACAGGGAACACCGGGGAGCTGTTTTTT; CDR3 protein: CASRFNTGNTGELFF
clone size: .; D gene: .; J gene: TRBJ2-7; V gene: TRBV7-4; CDR3 DNA: TGTGCCAGCAGCTCACCTCGCCGGGACATCTACGAGCAGTACTTC; CDR3 protein: CASSSPRRDIYEQYF
clone size: .; D gene: .; J gene: TRBJ1-1; V gene: TRBV20-1; CDR3 DNA: TGCAGTGCTAGAGGTAGCAGAATAAACACTGAAGCTTTCTTT; CDR3 protein: CSARGSRINTEAFF
clone size: once; D gene: .; J gene: TRBJ1-2; V gene: TRBV7-9; CDR3 DNA: TGTGCCAGCAGCTTAGTGGGCAGGGAAAAGGGCTACACCTTC; CDR3 protein: CASSLVGREKGYTF
clone size: many; D gene: TRBD1; J gene: TRBJ1-2; V gene: TRBV24-1; CDR3 DNA: TGTGCCACCAGCGGGACAGGGGGCGTCTATGGCTACACCTTC; CDR3 protein: CATSGTGGVYGYTF
clone size: .; D gene: .; J gene: TRBJ1-6; V gene: TRBV7-9; CDR3 DNA: TGTGCCAGCAGCGTAGGTCTCAGGGTAAGCTCCTATAATTCACCCCTCCACTTT; CDR3 protein: CASSVGLRVSSYNSPLHF
clone size: .; D gene: .; J gene: TRBJ1-1; V gene: TRBV7-7; CDR3 DNA: TGTGCTAGCAGCGTTTCAGGGAAGTTTGAAGCTTTCTTT; CDR3 protein: CASSVSGKFEAFF
clone size: many; D gene: TRBD1; J gene: TRBJ2-7; V gene: TRBV11-2; CDR3 DNA: TGTGCCAGCAGCTTAGGCCCGGGACAGGGTAGGGAGCAGTACTTC; CDR3 protein: CASSLGPGQGREQYF
clone size: few; D gene: .; J gene: TRBJ2-1; V gene: TRBV6-4; CDR3 DNA: TGTGCCAGCAGTGGATTAAGCGGGCAGGATGAGCAGTTCTTC; CDR3 protein: CASSGLSGQDEQFF
clone size: .; D gene: .; J gene: TRBJ2-7; V gene: TRBV7-9; CDR3 DNA: TGTGCCAGCAGCGTTGAAATCCCCTCAGCCTCCTACGAGCAGTACTTC; CDR3 protein: CASSVEIPSASYEQYF
clone size: .; D gene: .; J gene: TRBJ2-3; V gene: TRBV6-4; CDR3 DNA: TGTGCCAGCACCAACTCCGGGACGGGCGACGTTTATAGCACAGATACGCAGTATTTT; CDR3 protein: CASTNSGTGDVYSTDTQYF
clone size: many; D gene: TRBD2; J gene: TRBJ2-5; V gene: TRBV4-2; CDR3 DNA: TGTGCCAGCAGCCAAACCGGGACTAGCGGTGAAGAGACCCAGTACTTC; CDR3 protein: CASSQTGTSGEETQYF
clone size: many; D gene: .; J gene: TRBJ2-7; V gene: TRBV29-1; CDR3 DNA: TGCAGCGTTGAAATAGACGCACCCTACGAGCAGTACTTC; CDR3 protein: CSVEIDAPYEQYF
clone size: many; D gene: TRBD1; J gene: TRBJ2-5; V gene: TRBV20-1; CDR3 DNA: TGCAGTGCTAGAGCCTCAGACAGGGTCAGCGAGACCCAGTACTTC; CDR3 protein: CSARASDRVSETQYF
clone size: .; D gene: .; J gene: TRBJ2-3; V gene: TRBV7-9; CDR3 DNA: TGTGCCAGCAGCTTGGGTAGCGGATTGTGGGGTGTGGATACGCAGTATTTT; CDR3 protein: CASSLGSGLWGVDTQYF
clone size: .; D gene: .; J gene: TRBJ1-2; V gene: TRBV25-1; CDR3 DNA: TGTGCCAGCAGTTATGACAGAAGTGAACGAGTCTATGGCTACACCTTC; CDR3 protein: CASSYDRSERVYGYTF
clone size: many; D gene: .; J gene: TRBJ1-1; V gene: TRBV5-6; CDR3 DNA: TGTGCCAGCAGCCCGAGTCCCTTCTGGGTTGCTTTCTTT; CDR3 protein: CASSPSPFWVAFF